This TCR beta chain was identified in a study of metastatic and nonmetastatic thyroid tumors. The overall study: Where malignant and benign thyroid patients were concerned, repertoires were compared across blood and tumor or nodule tissue. Study observations and caveats: Malignant tumors reportedly showed significantly higher TCR beta diversity than benign nodules in both blood and tumor.

As originally analysed: It was from CDR3 differences across clinicopathological groups that a distant-metastasis classifier for papillary thyroid cancer was built. With MiXCR, TCRdb called clones anew from the PCR reads. The V and J calls here are based on TCRdb, not the publication. This repertoire shows approximately 79,000 clones, roughly 8.6% found once; its top ten account for around 8.5%. Among the patients, none had received any treatment before thyroid surgery. This clone occurred many times. Its antigen is currently unknown. Sequenced: blood. This TCR derives from a female donor with papillary thyroid cancer or a benign thyroid nodule (not recorded which). Some clones in this sample may be carry-over from other donors' samples.

The CDR3 sequence is CASSLSGGLSEQFF. The CDR3 bases are TGTGCCAGCAGCTTAAGCGGGGGGTTGTCTGAGCAGTTCTTC. The chain links TRBV7-2 to TRBJ2-1; 9 bases are a match to TRBD2. CDR3 length equals 14 residues. Unmatched junction bases numbered 5, after V lost 2 bases and J lost 9 bases. Germline V gene sequence: CDR1 SGHTA, CDR2 FQGNSA.